What follows is one T cell receptor (beta chain) and its context. Its target is not known. The data stem from a study of beta chain features in type 1 diabetes. Study as a whole: Patients shared similar age, gender and cell yields with healthy donors.

What was sequenced were expressed TCRB transcripts, since all of the isolated RNA had been reverse transcribed. Assay: immunoSEQ multiplex PCR; the TCRdb copy retains only in-frame clones and omits some. The table includes about 650,000 clones, around 11% detected once. The CDR3 is 15 residues long. Germline CDR1 reads WSHSY; CDR2 reads SAAADI. V was pared by 0 bases and J by 2 bases, with 10 bases between. The study's findings and limits: It was not settled here whether HLA type affects TCRB rearrangement. Moderate yet significant TCRB CDR3 shortening was seen in Type 1 diabetes patients in all four CD4+ subsets.

The source material was naive CD4+ T cells from blood. The chain has TRBV10-2 and TRBJ2-5; perhaps TRBD1 as D (6 bases). This clonotype originated in a man under 40 with type 1 diabetes. CDR3: CASSESRTVQETQYF. The CDR3 DNA follows: TGCGCCAGCAGTGAGTCGAGGACAGTACAAGAGACCCAGTACTTC.